The T cell receptor (beta chain) described here comes from a study of response to subunit inactivated influenza vaccine. Overall study findings and caveats: It was suggested by the authors that few new T cells are recruited by each seasonal influenza vaccination.

Each CDR3 protein is one row after TCRdb ran MiXCR on the RT-PCR reads. The table has more than 700,000 distinct CDR3 sequences, 21% seen once. This clonotype was detected ten times or more. Its antigen is unknown. The junction does not match germline at one end; this may be a read error. CDR1 is DFQATT, CDR2 SNEGSKA, per germline (reference sequence). The CDR3 contains 10 residues. The clonotype originates from a man aged 50-60 years who received an inactivated influenza vaccine. The specimen was PBMCs from blood, collected 5 to 6 days after vaccination. The genes are TRBV20-1 and TRBJ2-5; D gene ambiguous. The CDR3 DNA follows: TGCAGTGCCCACCAGGAGACCCAGTACTTC. Its protein is CSAHQETQYF.